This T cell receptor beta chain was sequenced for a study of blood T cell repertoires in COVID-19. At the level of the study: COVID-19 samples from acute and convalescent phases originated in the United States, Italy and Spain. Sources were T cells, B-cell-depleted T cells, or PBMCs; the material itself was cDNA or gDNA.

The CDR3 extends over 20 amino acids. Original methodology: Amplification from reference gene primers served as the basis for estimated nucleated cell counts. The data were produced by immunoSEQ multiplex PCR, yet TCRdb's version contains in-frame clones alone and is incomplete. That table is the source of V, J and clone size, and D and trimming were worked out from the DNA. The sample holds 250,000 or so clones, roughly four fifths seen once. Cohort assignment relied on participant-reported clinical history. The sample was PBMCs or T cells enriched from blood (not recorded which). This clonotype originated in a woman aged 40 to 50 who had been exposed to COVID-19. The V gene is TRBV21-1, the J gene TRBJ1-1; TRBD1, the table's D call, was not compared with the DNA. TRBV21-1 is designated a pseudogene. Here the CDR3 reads CASTASTHFNPGHPAPEAFF. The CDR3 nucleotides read TGTGCCAGCACAGCATCCACTCACTTTAACCCGGGACATCCGGCCCCTGAAGCTTTCTTT.